These 7 T cell receptor beta chains came from one sample sequenced in a study of blood T cell repertoires in COVID-19. The method was immunoSEQ multiplex PCR; TCRdb's version includes in-frame clones alone and lacks a portion of them. The table includes 200,000 to 250,000 clones, approximately 86% detected once. Sequencing input: peripheral blood. The receptors shown here come from a woman over 75 with acute or convalescent COVID-19.

The chain carries TRBV5-1 and TRBJ1-2; no firm D call. The CDR3 has 13 amino acids. CDR1 and CDR2 from the germline V gene are SGHRS and YFSETQ. V dropped 0 bases and J dropped 0 bases, with 3 bases sitting between them. The chain's CDR3 is CASSLEPNYGYTF. CDR3 DNA: TGCGCCAGCAGCTTGGAGCCTAACTATGGCTACACCTTC.

The chain recombines TRBV4-1 with TRBJ1-1; D is possibly TRBD1 (6 bases). Deletions cut 1 base from V and 0 bases from J, with 12 bases between. This CDR3 has 16 residues. The germline gives CDR1 MGHRA, CDR2 YSYEKL. In DNA, the CDR3 is TGCGCCAGCAGCCAAGCCAGGACAGTTTTGAACACTGAAGCTTTCTTT. Its protein product is CASSQARTVLNTEAFF.

In its sample, this clone was seen a few times. The rearrangement joins TRBV27 to TRBJ1-1, with 8 bases aligning to TRBD1. The CDR3 runs 17 residues. After removal of 2 bases from V and 0 bases from J, the junction contained 8 bases not matched to a gene. Germline CDR1 MNHEY, CDR2 SMNVEV (reference sequence). Here the CDR3 reads CASSLGQGNFMNTEAFF. DNA for the CDR3: TGTGCCAGCAGTTTAGGACAGGGCAATTTCATGAACACTGAAGCTTTCTTT.

This clone occurred once. The chain employs TRBV12-3 or TRBV12-4 and TRBJ1-2; unclear D gene. V lost 11 bases, J lost 6 bases, and 13 bases lay in between. The CDR3 has 11 amino acids. The CDR3 region is CAAKAGNGYTF. CDR3 DNA sequence: TGTGCCGCAAAAGCGGGGAATGGCTACACCTTC.

This clone showed up just a few times. This chain links TRBV25-1 with TRBJ1-1; weak D call: TRBD1 (6 bases). Germline CDR1 and CDR2: MGHDK and SYGVNS. Between the trimmed V and J ends, which lost 7 bases and 4 bases, there was a span of 19 bases. The CDR3 spans 15 residues. The CDR3 nucleotides read TGTGCCAGCACCCCAGCCCGGGGGGCTTTCACTGAAGCTTTCTTT. It codes for CASTPARGAFTEAFF.

The chain recombines TRBV7-2 with TRBJ2-1; 9 bases align to TRBD2. This CDR3 has 17 residues. The germline gives CDR1 SGHTA, CDR2 FQGNSA. V was pared by 0 bases and J by 5 bases, with 8 bases of the junction left unmatched. The CDR3 coding sequence is TGTGCCAGCAGCTTAGCCCCCTCGCGGGGGGGTAACAATGAGCAGTTCTTC. As protein: CASSLAPSRGGNNEQFF.

This clone was recorded many times. The chain links TRBV5-4 to TRBJ1-2; TRBD1 agrees at 8 bases. The CDR3 contains 13 residues. V shed 4 bases, J shed 9 bases, and the junction held 8 bases outside the gene matches. CDR1 is SGHNT and CDR2 is YYREEE in the germline V gene (reference sequence). The DNA of the CDR3 is TGTGCCAGCAGCCCGACAGGGGTCCCCAGCTACACCTTC. Encoded protein: CASSPTGVPSYTF.